This TCR beta chain was identified during a study of molecular identifiers for immune sequencing clone quantification. CDR1 is SGHAT and CDR2 is FQNNGV in the germline V gene. CDR3 length: 15 residues. V was shortened by 3 bases and J by 4 bases, with 14 bases between the two germline ends. Each CDR3 protein is one row after TCRdb ran MiXCR on the PCR reads. The sample holds approximately 320,000 distinct CDR3 sequences, 24% seen once. The sample taken for sequencing was naive CD8+ T cells from blood, with Jurkat cell RNA spiked in. The subset was: FACS-sorted CD8+CD4-CCR7+CD45RA+ naive T cells. V gene TRBV11-2 combines with J gene TRBJ2-3; tentative D call: TRBD2 (6 bases). This clonotype was sampled from a human donor in good health. Some libraries in this study had Jurkat cell RNA spiked in. The CDR3 nucleotides are TGTGCCAGCAGCTTTACGGGGGAACGTGCAGATACGCAGTATTTT. Translated, it gives CASSFTGERADTQYF.